This is a list of T cell receptor beta chains from one sample in a study of human T cells and chemical hapten exposure. TCRdb reprocessed the RACE reads via MiXCR and lists one record per CDR3 protein. The sample includes some 50,000 distinct CDR3 sequences, about 3.9% of them seen just once. The sample taken for sequencing was whole blood. These receptors were collected from a female donor in good health. Some clones in this sample may be carry-over from other donors' samples. Each CDR3 is given with its conserved first and last residue. A D gene is named only where the DNA matches it firmly. Clone size is shown for a subset of rows, as once, few, many or a class of expanded clone.

length: 15
size: many
D: -
J: TRBJ2-1
V: TRBV19
DNA: TGTGCCAGTAGTCGGCGAGCGGGCTCCTACAATGAGCAGTTCTTC
CDR3: CASSRRAGSYNEQFF

length: 14
size: many
D: -
J: TRBJ2-7
V: TRBV7-6
DNA: TGTGCCAGCAGCTTAACAGGGCCTTATTACGAGCAGTACTTC
CDR3: CASSLTGPYYEQYF

length: 18
size: many
D: TRBD2
J: TRBJ2-3
V: TRBV7-8
DNA: TGTGCCAGCAGCTCGGAGTGGACTAGCGGGGGCCACACAGATACGCAGTATTTT
CDR3: CASSSEWTSGGHTDTQYF

length: 13
size: many
D: -
J: TRBJ1-1
V: TRBV5-5
DNA: TGTGCCAGCAGCTTGCCTGTTAACACTGAAGCTTTCTTT
CDR3: CASSLPVNTEAFF

length: 13
size: -
D: -
J: TRBJ1-4
V: TRBV4-3
DNA: TGCGCCAGCAGCCAAGACTACAACGGGAAACTGTTTTTT
CDR3: CASSQDYNGKLFF

length: 14
size: -
D: -
J: TRBJ2-3
V: TRBV7-3
DNA: TGTGCCAGCAGCTTAGTGGGGGGGCCAGATACGCAGTATTTT
CDR3: CASSLVGGPDTQYF

length: 17
size: many
D: TRBD1
J: TRBJ1-5
V: TRBV7-8
DNA: TGTGCCAGCAGCTTCACAGGGGCTTCAACTCTCGGTCAGCCCCAGCATTTT
CDR3: CASSFTGASTLGQPQHF

length: 13
size: few
D: -
J: TRBJ1-4
V: TRBV27
DNA: TGTGCCAGCAGTTTATTTGTGAGTGGAAAACTGTTTTTT
CDR3: CASSLFVSGKLFF

length: 12
size: many
D: -
J: TRBJ2-5
V: TRBV10-3
DNA: TGTGCCATCAGTGGATTCGGAGAGACCCAGTACTTC
CDR3: CAISGFGETQYF

length: 15
size: few
D: TRBD2
J: TRBJ2-3
V: TRBV3-1
DNA: TGTGCCAGCAGCCAAGTTACCGGGGGGTCAGATACGCAGTATTTT
CDR3: CASSQVTGGSDTQYF

length: 13
size: few
D: -
J: TRBJ2-7
V: TRBV5-1
DNA: TGCGCCAGCAGCGGGGAGCGCGGGGTAGGGCAGTACTTC
CDR3: CASSGERGVGQYF

length: 17
size: many
D: TRBD1
J: TRBJ1-5
V: TRBV3-1
DNA: TGTGCCAGCAGCCCTTCACAGGGGCGTCTTTTGGGACAGCCCCAGCATTTT
CDR3: CASSPSQGRLLGQPQHF

length: 11
size: many
D: -
J: TRBJ2-7
V: TRBV3-1
DNA: TGTGCCAGCAGTGTACAGACGAAGCAGTACTTC
CDR3: CASSVQTKQYF

length: 14
size: many
D: TRBD1
J: TRBJ1-1
V: TRBV2
DNA: TGTGCCAGCAGGGGGGACAGCATGAACACTGAAGCTTTCTTT
CDR3: CASRGDSMNTEAFF

length: 13
size: many
D: -
J: TRBJ2-7
V: TRBV5-1
DNA: TGCGCCAGCAGTTTACAGGCGGGGTACGAGCAGTACTTC
CDR3: CASSLQAGYEQYF

length: 14
size: -
D: -
J: TRBJ1-5
V: TRBV2
DNA: TGTGCCAGCAGTAACTACGGGGGCCGGGAGCCCCAGCATTTT
CDR3: CASSNYGGREPQHF

length: 16
size: few
D: TRBD1
J: TRBJ1-5
V: TRBV19
DNA: TGTGCCAGTAGTATTGGGACAGGGGCTACCAATCAGCCCCAGCATTTT
CDR3: CASSIGTGATNQPQHF

length: 13
size: -
D: -
J: TRBJ2-7
V: TRBV5-1
DNA: TGCGCCAGTTCAGGGGGGCAGGCCTACGAGCAGTACTTC
CDR3: CASSGGQAYEQYF

length: 15
size: many
D: TRBD2
J: TRBJ2-3
V: TRBV15
DNA: TGTGCCACCAGCAGTGGACTAGCGGTCACAGATACGCAGTATTTT
CDR3: CATSSGLAVTDTQYF

length: 15
size: -
D: TRBD1
J: TRBJ1-4
V: TRBV7-2
DNA: TGTGCCAGCAGCTTTACAGGGGCAACTAATGAAAAACTGTTTTTT
CDR3: CASSFTGATNEKLFF

length: 15
size: -
D: -
J: TRBJ2-1
V: TRBV3-1
DNA: TGTGCCAGCACCGAGGCGAGACACACCTACAATGAGCAGTTCTTC
CDR3: CASTEARHTYNEQFF

length: 13
size: many
D: TRBD1
J: TRBJ1-3
V: TRBV20-1
DNA: TGCAGTGCTGCCCTGGACAGGCGAAACACCATATATTTT
CDR3: CSAALDRRNTIYF

length: 15
size: many
D: TRBD2
J: TRBJ2-3
V: TRBV6-5
DNA: TGTGCCAGCAGTTACGGCGGGGGGGCCGTGGATACGCAGTATTTT
CDR3: CASSYGGGAVDTQYF

length: 13
size: many
D: TRBD2
J: TRBJ2-3
V: TRBV29-1
DNA: TGCAGCGTTGCTAGCGGGTTCACAGATACGCAGTATTTT
CDR3: CSVASGFTDTQYF

length: 14
size: few
D: -
J: TRBJ1-5
V: TRBV5-1
DNA: TGCGCCAGCAGCTCGGACAGTATGGATCAGCCCCAGCATTTT
CDR3: CASSSDSMDQPQHF

length: 11
size: many
D: -
J: TRBJ2-5
V: TRBV20-1
DNA: TGCAGTGCTCACGCCCATGAGACCCAGTACTTC
CDR3: CSAHAHETQYF

length: 15
size: many
D: -
J: TRBJ2-1
V: TRBV29-1
DNA: TGCAGCGTTGTTGGACTCCCGAGCTCCTACAATGAGCAGTTCTTC
CDR3: CSVVGLPSSYNEQFF

length: 15
size: many
D: -
J: TRBJ1-6
V: TRBV18
DNA: TGTGCCAGCTCACCCGTGGGGGACGGGGGTTCACCCCTCCACTTT
CDR3: CASSPVGDGGSPLHF

length: 17
size: many
D: -
J: TRBJ2-2
V: TRBV5-5
DNA: TGTGCCAGCAGCTTGGCCGGTATGGGGACCGGGACCGGGGAGCTGTTTTTT
CDR3: CASSLAGMGTGTGELFF

length: 19
size: many
D: -
J: TRBJ2-1
V: TRBV4-1
DNA: TGCGCCAGCAGCCACCCCCAGCATATAGTGTCGCGGGTAGGTGGTGGGCAGTTCTTC
CDR3: CASSHPQHIVSRVGGGQFF

length: 14
size: many
D: TRBD1
J: TRBJ1-2
V: TRBV7-9
DNA: TGTGCCGGGTCAGGGGGAATTGTGGACTATGGCTACACCTTC
CDR3: CAGSGGIVDYGYTF

length: 12
size: many
D: -
J: TRBJ1-3
V: TRBV20-1
DNA: TGCAGTGCCCTTGACGCTATCAACACCATATATTTT
CDR3: CSALDAINTIYF

length: 15
size: many
D: -
J: TRBJ2-2
V: TRBV7-9
DNA: TGTGCCAGCAGCTTATCCCAGCGAAACACCGGGGAGCTGTTTTTT
CDR3: CASSLSQRNTGELFF

length: 16
size: few
D: -
J: TRBJ1-3
V: TRBV7-2
DNA: TGTGCCAGCAGCTTATTTTCCACCCCCTCTGGAAACACCATATATTTT
CDR3: CASSLFSTPSGNTIYF

length: 14
size: many
D: TRBD1
J: TRBJ1-1
V: TRBV6-5
DNA: TGTGCCAGCAGTTACGGGACAGCGAACACTGAAGCTTTCTTT
CDR3: CASSYGTANTEAFF

length: 17
size: -
D: TRBD2
J: TRBJ2-3
V: TRBV12-3/TRBV12-4
DNA: TGTGCCAGCAGTTCCGGGACTAGCGGGGGGGACACAGATACGCAGTATTTT
CDR3: CASSSGTSGGDTDTQYF

length: 14
size: few
D: -
J: TRBJ2-3
V: TRBV3-1
DNA: TGTGCCAGCAGCCAATCTACCCGCACAGATACGCAGTATTTT
CDR3: CASSQSTRTDTQYF

length: 16
size: many
D: TRBD2
J: TRBJ2-3
V: TRBV7-3
DNA: TGTGCCAGCAGCTTAATGGGTAGCGGGGGGAGTGATACGCAGTATTTT
CDR3: CASSLMGSGGSDTQYF

length: 13
size: many
D: -
J: TRBJ1-1
V: TRBV18
DNA: TGTGCCAGCTCACTATACGGGAACACTGAAGCTTTCTTT
CDR3: CASSLYGNTEAFF

length: 15
size: -
D: -
J: TRBJ2-2
V: TRBV3-1
DNA: TGTGCCAGCAGCCAAGATAACAGCCGAACCGGGGAGCTGTTTTTT
CDR3: CASSQDNSRTGELFF

length: 17
size: -
D: TRBD2
J: TRBJ2-1
V: TRBV28
DNA: TGTGCCAGCAGCCCGGTAGCGGGAGTAGCGGGCAACAATGAGCAGTTCTTC
CDR3: CASSPVAGVAGNNEQFF

length: 16
size: many
D: TRBD1
J: TRBJ1-5
V: TRBV24-1
DNA: TGTGCCACCAGTGGCGACAGGGGATTTGGAAATCAGCCCCAGCATTTT
CDR3: CATSGDRGFGNQPQHF

length: 13
size: many
D: -
J: TRBJ2-1
V: TRBV30
DNA: TGTGCCTGGAGTGCTAATTACCCGAATGAGCAGTTCTTC
CDR3: CAWSANYPNEQFF

length: 12
size: many
D: -
J: TRBJ1-1
V: TRBV2
DNA: TGTGCCAGCAGCGTTGTCGGGACTGAAGCTTTCTTT
CDR3: CASSVVGTEAFF

length: 22
size: few
D: TRBD2
J: TRBJ2-3
V: TRBV3-1
DNA: TGTGCCAGCAGCCCACTCCACAACCTCGGACTAGCGGGGGGGCCCTGGGCTGATACGCAGTATTTT
CDR3: CASSPLHNLGLAGGPWADTQYF

length: 18
size: many
D: -
J: TRBJ2-1
V: TRBV9
DNA: TGTGCCAGCAGCCCAAAGGGGGCCGGGGGGGCCATAAACAATGAGCAGTTCTTC
CDR3: CASSPKGAGGAINNEQFF

length: 15
size: many
D: TRBD1
J: TRBJ2-7
V: TRBV20-1
DNA: TGCAGTGCTAGAGGGACAGGGGCCCCGAAAGACGAGCAGTACTTC
CDR3: CSARGTGAPKDEQYF

length: 16
size: many
D: TRBD1
J: TRBJ2-6
V: TRBV6-6
DNA: TGTGCCAGCAGGCAAACGGACAGGGCTGGGGCCAACGTCCTGACTTTC
CDR3: CASRQTDRAGANVLTF

length: 16
size: many
D: TRBD1
J: TRBJ2-7
V: TRBV7-9
DNA: TGTGCCAGCAGCTCCTCAGACAGGGGTCCCGCATACGAGCAGTACTTC
CDR3: CASSSSDRGPAYEQYF

length: 17
size: many
D: TRBD2
J: TRBJ2-2
V: TRBV3-1
DNA: TGTGCCAGCAGCCACCCCCGAGGAGCGGGGGGCCCCGGGGAGCTGTTTTTT
CDR3: CASSHPRGAGGPGELFF

length: 11
size: few
D: -
J: TRBJ1-1
V: TRBV13
DNA: TGTGCCAGCAGCTTGGACACTGAAGCTTTCTTT
CDR3: CASSLDTEAFF